Each of the 28 T cell receptor beta chains below was sequenced from the same sample in a study of cytomegalovirus exposure and HLA in healthy donors. The PCR was carried out with 60 Vbeta primers and 13 Jbeta primers. Here immunoSEQ multiplex PCR was the method, and the copy in TCRdb shows in-frame clones only, minus some. This sample has about 160,000 clones, with around 80% found just once. Sequencing was performed on PBMCs. All receptors come from a male donor in good health and CMV-seronegative.

The rearrangement uses TRBV2 and TRBJ2-5; 8 nucleotides line up with TRBD1. V was clipped by 8 bases and J by 4 bases; unmatched bases: 6. This CDR3 comprises 13 residues. Germline V gene data show CDR1 as SNHLY and CDR2 as FYNNEI. In DNA form, the CDR3 reads TGTGCCAGCGTAGGACAGGGTCGAGAGACCCAGTACTTC. Its protein is CASVGQGRETQYF.

The chain uses TRBV27 and TRBJ2-2; 8 nucleotides match TRBD1. The CDR3 contains 17 residues. The V gene end was trimmed by 5 bases and the J gene end by 5 bases; junction bases not matched to a gene: 13. Per the germline V gene, CDR1 is MNHEY and CDR2 is SMNVEV (reference sequence). The CDR3 spells CASSLQGADRWTGELFF. CDR3 DNA sequence: TGTGCCAGCAGTCTCCAGGGGGCCGACCGTTGGACCGGGGAGCTGTTTTTT.

The V and J genes are TRBV7-2 and TRBJ2-2, with a possible D match to TRBD1 (6 bases). CDR1 and CDR2 (germline): SGHTA, FQGNSA. The CDR3 sequence is 16 residues long. Trimming stripped 5 bases from V and 3 bases from J, with 16 bases between. CDR3 sequence reads: CASSPGTSGDTGELFF. The CDR3, as DNA: TGTGCCAGCAGCCCTGGCACCTCAGGGGACACCGGGGAGCTGTTTTTT.

Only one count was recorded for this clone. CDR3 nucleotides: TGTGCCAGCAGCTTACCGGCGGGGGGTGGAACCGGGGAGCTGTTTTTT. Translation gives CASSLPAGGGTGELFF. The chain has TRBV7-6 and TRBJ2-2, with TRBD2 identical over 8 bases. The CDR3 has 16 amino acids. J was trimmed by 5 bases and V by 2 bases; bases with no gene match: 7. Germline loops: CDR1 SGHVS, CDR2 FNYEAQ. Complete variable domain (other parts from reference TRBV7-6 and TRBJ2-2): GAGVSQSPRYKVTKRGQDVALRCDPISGHVSLYWYRQALGQGPEFLTYFNYEAQQDKSGLPNDRFSAERPEGSISTLTIQRTEQRDSAMYRCASSLPAGGGTGELFFGEGSRLTVL.

The chain carries TRBV10-2 and TRBJ2-7; 13 nucleotides agree with TRBD2. The germline CDR1 and CDR2 sequences are WSHSY and SAAADI. This CDR3 comprises 16 residues. V gave up 4 bases and J gave up 2 bases; unmatched junction bases: 5. CDR3 residues: CASSGLAGGRAYEQYF. In DNA form, the CDR3 reads TGCGCCAGCAGTGGACTAGCGGGGGGCCGGGCCTACGAGCAGTACTTC.

This clone was detected once. One end of the junction does not line up with germline, which may come from a read error. The gene calls are TRBV27 and TRBJ2-5; the D gene is possibly TRBD2 (6 bases). Germline V gene data show CDR1 as MNHEY and CDR2 as SMNVEV (reference sequence). The CDR3 extends over 14 amino acids. The CDR3 is CASSLSKREETQYF. The CDR3 nucleotides are TGTGCCAGCAGTCTATCAAAGCGGGAAGAGACCCAGTACTTC.

The rearrangement joins TRBV6-4 to TRBJ2-3; 7 bases align to TRBD1. The V and J ends lost 0 bases and 2 bases, in that order; junction bases with no gene match: 8. The CDR3 covers 17 residues. Germline assignment: CDR1 MRHNA and CDR2 SNTAGT. For the CDR3, the DNA is TGTGCCAGCAGTGACTCCTACAAGGGGGCCCCCACAGATACGCAGTATTTT. Its translation is CASSDSYKGAPTDTQYF.

This chain links TRBV6-5 with TRBJ2-2; TRBD1 matches at 10 bases. Per germline, CDR1 MNHEY and CDR2 SVGAGI. V shed 6 bases and J 7 bases; nucleotides not matched to a gene: 8. This CDR3 contains 15 residues. The chain's CDR3 is CASSRDRGHNGELFF. The CDR3 DNA reads TGTGCCAGCAGCCGAGACAGGGGGCATAACGGGGAGCTGTTTTTT.

The chain recombines TRBV12-5 with TRBJ2-2; 7 nucleotides match TRBD1. Germline V gives CDR1 LGHNT, CDR2 FRNRAP. After removal of 6 bases from V and 0 bases from J, the junction contained 7 bases not matched to a gene. The CDR3 covers 16 residues. The CDR3 region is CASGPWTGSNTGELFF. The CDR3 bases are TGTGCTAGTGGACCCTGGACAGGATCGAACACCGGGGAGCTGTTTTTT.

The rearrangement uses TRBV18 and TRBJ2-7; possible D gene TRBD2, 6 bases. Germline-derived CDR1 and CDR2 are KGHSH and LQKENI. V was trimmed by 4 bases and J by 3 bases, leaving 10 bases between them. The CDR3 sequence is 13 residues long. The CDR3 DNA follows: TGTGCCAGCTCACGAGTTAGCGGCTACGAGCAGTACTTC. Its translation: CASSRVSGYEQYF.

The chain is built from TRBV11-2 and TRBJ2-1, with 7 bases matching TRBD1. V shed 4 bases and J 7 bases; nucleotides not matched to a gene: 7. Germline loops: CDR1 SGHAT, CDR2 FQNNGV. The CDR3 contains 14 residues. This chain's CDR3 is CASSSDNRGNEQFF. CDR3 nucleotide sequence: TGTGCCAGCAGCTCCGATAACAGGGGTAATGAGCAGTTCTTC.

The rearrangement joins TRBV7-8 to TRBJ2-2; TRBD2 matches at 7 bases. V shed 1 base, J shed 6 bases, and the junction held 8 bases outside the gene matches. This CDR3 region has 16 residues. The germline gives CDR1 SGHVS, CDR2 FQNEAQ. CDR3 nucleotide sequence: TGTGCCAGCAGCTTAGTTCCCGGACTAGACTCCGGGGAGCTGTTTTTT. It translates to CASSLVPGLDSGELFF.

The chain is built from TRBV7-2 and TRBJ2-3; TRBD1 matches 9 bases. This CDR3 spans 17 amino acids. V was pared by 0 bases and J by 0 bases, with 4 bases of the junction left unmatched. Germline V CDR1 and CDR2: SGHTA, FQGNSA. The CDR3 nucleotides are TGTGCCAGCAGCTTAGCCCCCGGGACAGGGAGCACAGATACGCAGTATTTT. Its translation: CASSLAPGTGSTDTQYF.

CDR3 sequence reads: CATSRDPGGIGELFF. The CDR3 DNA follows: TGTGCCACCAGCAGAGACCCTGGAGGGATCGGGGAGCTGTTTTTT. The V call is TRBV15, the J call TRBJ2-2; a possible D gene is TRBD2 (6 bases). CDR1 is LNHNV, CDR2 YYDKDF, per germline (reference sequence). This CDR3 comprises 15 residues. V shed 0 bases and J shed 7 bases, with 12 bases lying between them.

The rearrangement links TRBV6-1 to TRBJ1-2; 8 nucleotides line up with TRBD1. The ends lost 2 bases at V and 4 bases at J; junction bases unmatched: 6. Germline CDR1 reads MNHNS; CDR2 reads SASEGT. This CDR3 comprises 15 residues. The CDR3 sequence is CASSETGQGRYGYTF. CDR3 coding DNA: TGTGCCAGCAGTGAAACTGGACAGGGCCGCTATGGCTACACCTTC.

V gene TRBV9 combines with J gene TRBJ2-3; D gene ambiguous. The length of the CDR3 is 12 residues. With 0 bases removed from V and 6 bases from J, the gap between germline ends came to 5 bases. CDR1 is SGDLS, CDR2 YYNGEE, per germline. CDR3 nucleotide sequence: TGTGCCAGCAGCGTAGTGGAGGATACGCAGTATTTT. Its protein is CASSVVEDTQYF.

V gene TRBV7-3 combines with J gene TRBJ2-5; 12 bases fit TRBD1. CDR1 is SGHTA and CDR2 is FQGTGA in the germline V gene. The V gene end was trimmed by 6 bases and the J gene end by 5 bases; junction bases not matched to a gene: 7. The length of the CDR3 is 15 residues. The CDR3 loop is CASSQGQGARETQYF. CDR3 sequence (DNA): TGTGCCAGCAGTCAGGGACAGGGGGCTCGGGAGACCCAGTACTTC.

This chain links TRBV27 with TRBJ2-7; 10 bases line up with TRBD2. The germline CDR1 and CDR2 sequences are MNHEY and SMNVEV (reference sequence). V lost 2 bases to trimming and J lost 7 bases; unmatched junction nucleotides: 8. This CDR3 contains 15 residues. This chain's CDR3 is CASSLSGGEGMEQYF. Written as DNA, the CDR3 is TGTGCCAGCAGTTTAAGCGGGGGGGAGGGAATGGAGCAGTACTTC.

The chain is built from TRBV20-1 and TRBJ2-7, with 8 bases aligning to TRBD2. Germline assignment: CDR1 DFQATT and CDR2 SNEGSKA (reference sequence). This CDR3 region has 11 residues. V lost 7 bases to trimming and J lost 4 bases; unmatched junction nucleotides: 3. CDR3 in amino acids: CSGREGYEQYF. The CDR3 bases are TGCAGTGGTCGGGAGGGGTACGAGCAGTACTTC.

The genes are TRBV5-7 and TRBJ1-5, with D possibly matching TRBD1 (5 bases). TRBV5-7 carries the ORF label, with uncertain function. The CDR3 spans 17 residues. V was trimmed by 0 bases and J by 1 base, leaving 14 bases between them. The DNA for the CDR3 is TGTGCCAGCAGCTTGGGGTGGGAGGGGCCAAGCAATCAGCCCCAGCATTTT. It specifies CASSLGWEGPSNQPQHF.

This chain connects TRBV5-4 to TRBJ1-5; no clear D. V gave up 4 bases and J gave up 0 bases, with 8 bases separating them. This CDR3 has 14 residues. CDR1 is SGHNT and CDR2 is YYREEE in the germline V gene (reference sequence). The CDR3 spells CASSRDISNQPQHF. The CDR3 DNA reads as TGTGCCAGCAGCCGTGACATTAGCAATCAGCCCCAGCATTTT.

The chain couples TRBV4-1 to TRBJ2-7; D call uncertain. Germline lookup yields CDR1 MGHRA and CDR2 YSYEKL. The CDR3 is 13 amino acids. V lost 1 base to trimming and J lost 0 bases, with 4 bases between them. CDR3 sequence reads: CASSQGYSYEQYF. CDR3 DNA sequence: TGCGCCAGCAGCCAAGGCTACTCCTACGAGCAGTACTTC.

The CDR3 loop is CASSLGPTGTTGELFF. In DNA, the CDR3 is TGTGCCAGCAGCTTAGGACCGACAGGGACCACCGGGGAGCTGTTTTTT. V usage is TRBV7-7 and J usage is TRBJ2-2; 7 positions match TRBD1. Germline V CDR1 and CDR2: SSHAT, FNYEAQ (reference sequence). The J segment lost 4 bases and the V segment lost 1 base, leaving 6 bases of the junction unmatched. The CDR3 has 16 residues.

This clone was recorded only once. The chain has TRBV27 and TRBJ1-5; a weak D match, TRBD1 (6 bases). The V and J ends lost 0 bases and 2 bases respectively, with 8 bases between them. CDR3 size: 15 residues. CDR1 and CDR2 (germline): MNHEY, SMNVEV (reference sequence). The DNA of the CDR3 is TGTGCCAGCAGTTTATCGCCAGGGGGCAATCAGCCCCAGCATTTT. This translates into CASSLSPGGNQPQHF.

The rearrangement links TRBV11-2 to TRBJ1-6; D is perhaps TRBD1 (6 bases). Germline V gives CDR1 SGHAT, CDR2 FQNNGV. The CDR3 is made up of 13 amino acids. V lost 8 bases to trimming and J lost 9 bases, with 14 bases between them. The CDR3, as DNA: TGTGCCAGCGGACCGACAGGTCGTTCACCCCTCCACTTT. As protein: CASGPTGRSPLHF.

In this sample, this clone turned up a few times. This chain connects TRBV6-5 to TRBJ1-1; unclear D gene. V lost 7 bases and J 5 bases, leaving 14 bases between the germline ends. The CDR3 is 13 amino acids. Germline CDR1 is MNHEY and CDR2 is SVGAGI. CDR3 residues: CASTGPGRTEAFF. CDR3 bases: TGTGCCAGCACGGGCCCTGGGAGAACTGAAGCTTTCTTT.

V and J are TRBV4-1 and TRBJ1-2; 8 nucleotides match TRBD1. The CDR3 length is 16 residues. Germline V gives CDR1 MGHRA, CDR2 YSYEKL. V was pared by 1 base and J by 7 bases, with 11 bases of the junction left unmatched. The CDR3 region is CASSQGQGQDLAGYTF. Here the CDR3 DNA reads TGCGCCAGCAGCCAAGGGCAGGGACAGGACCTGGCTGGCTACACCTTC.

The chain uses TRBV5-1 and TRBJ2-2, with D maybe TRBD1 (5 bases). V dropped 4 bases and J dropped 0 bases, with 13 bases sitting between them. The germline V gene encodes CDR1 SGHRS and CDR2 YFSETQ. This CDR3 region has 16 residues. The CDR3 sequence is CASSPGSHANTGELFF. The CDR3 coding sequence is TGCGCCAGCAGCCCAGGGTCCCACGCGAACACCGGGGAGCTGTTTTTT.